This is a list of T cell receptor beta chains from one sample in a study of blood T cell repertoires in COVID-19. Produced via immunoSEQ multiplex PCR; TCRdb's table is partial and in-frame only. There are a few hundred thousand clones in the sample; around 87% occur only once, and approximately 1.3% lies in the top ten. Sample: PBMCs or T cells enriched from blood (not recorded which). The source of these receptors is a young man who had recovered from COVID-19. Each CDR3 is given with its conserved first and last residue. D genes are given only for firm matches. Not every row has a clone size; where given, it reads once, few, many or a size class.

v_call: TRBV12-5
j_call: TRBJ2-3
clone_size: few
d_call: TRBD2
cdr3_aa: CASGRGLAEGDTQYF
cdr3_nt: TGTGCTAGTGGGCGGGGACTAGCGGAGGGAGATACGCAGTATTTT

v_call: TRBV19
j_call: TRBJ2-2
clone_size: NA
d_call: NA
cdr3_aa: CASRNRATGELFF
cdr3_nt: TGTGCCAGTAGGAACAGGGCTACCGGGGAGCTGTTTTTT

v_call: TRBV9
j_call: TRBJ2-5
clone_size: NA
d_call: TRBD2
cdr3_aa: CASSVAGGETQYF
cdr3_nt: TGTGCCAGCAGCGTAGCCGGGGGGGAGACCCAGTACTTC

v_call: TRBV27
j_call: TRBJ1-1
clone_size: NA
d_call: NA
cdr3_aa: CASSLWGDTEAFF
cdr3_nt: TGTGCCAGCAGTTTATGGGGGGACACTGAAGCTTTCTTT

v_call: TRBV2
j_call: TRBJ1-1
clone_size: NA
d_call: NA
cdr3_aa: CASSQQENTEAFF
cdr3_nt: TGTGCCAGCAGCCAACAGGAAAACACTGAAGCTTTCTTT

v_call: TRBV29-1
j_call: TRBJ1-2
clone_size: NA
d_call: NA
cdr3_aa: CSVGEGTYGYTF
cdr3_nt: TGCAGCGTTGGGGAGGGGACCTATGGCTACACCTTC

v_call: TRBV7-9
j_call: TRBJ1-2
clone_size: once
d_call: TRBD1
cdr3_aa: CASSPPPGQSNYGYTF
cdr3_nt: TGTGCCAGCAGCCCACCCCCGGGACAGTCTAACTATGGCTACACCTTC

v_call: TRBV7-2
j_call: TRBJ1-1
clone_size: few
d_call: NA
cdr3_aa: CASSLSAGMGTEAFF
cdr3_nt: TGTGCCAGCAGCTTAAGCGCAGGGATGGGCACTGAAGCTTTCTTT

v_call: TRBV7-9
j_call: TRBJ2-2
clone_size: NA
d_call: TRBD1
cdr3_aa: CASVRDRGPGELFF
cdr3_nt: TGTGCCAGCGTGCGGGACAGGGGTCCCGGGGAGCTGTTTTTT

v_call: TRBV10-3
j_call: TRBJ1-1
clone_size: NA
d_call: NA
cdr3_aa: CAIRWGPDTEAFF
cdr3_nt: TGTGCCATCAGATGGGGGCCCGACACTGAAGCTTTCTTT

v_call: TRBV27
j_call: TRBJ2-7
clone_size: NA
d_call: TRBD1
cdr3_aa: CASSLGQGAYEQYF
cdr3_nt: TGTGCCAGCAGTTTAGGTCAGGGGGCTTACGAGCAGTACTTC

v_call: TRBV7-6
j_call: TRBJ1-4
clone_size: NA
d_call: TRBD1
cdr3_aa: CASSLTGGNEKLFF
cdr3_nt: TGTGCCAGCAGCTTAACAGGGGGCAATGAAAAACTGTTTTTT

v_call: TRBV12-3/TRBV12-4
j_call: TRBJ1-2
clone_size: NA
d_call: TRBD1
cdr3_aa: CASSMGQGGYTF
cdr3_nt: TGTGCCAGCAGCATGGGACAGGGAGGCTACACCTTC

v_call: TRBV7-2
j_call: TRBJ1-4
clone_size: NA
d_call: NA
cdr3_aa: CASSARERDGEKLFF
cdr3_nt: TGTGCCAGCAGCGCCAGGGAGCGGGATGGTGAAAAACTGTTTTTT

v_call: TRBV4-2
j_call: TRBJ1-4
clone_size: once
d_call: NA
cdr3_aa: CASSQDLAREGFNEKLFF
cdr3_nt: TGTGCCAGCAGCCAAGACTTGGCCCGCGAGGGTTTTAATGAAAAACTGTTTTTT

v_call: TRBV2
j_call: TRBJ1-2
clone_size: NA
d_call: NA
cdr3_aa: CASSGGGGGYGYTF
cdr3_nt: TGTGCCAGCAGCGGCGGGGGGGGCGGCTATGGCTACACCTTC

v_call: TRBV4-1
j_call: TRBJ2-7
clone_size: NA
d_call: NA
cdr3_aa: CASSLGQSYEQYF
cdr3_nt: TGCGCCAGCAGCCTAGGACAGTCCTACGAGCAGTACTTC

v_call: TRBV6-6
j_call: TRBJ2-7
clone_size: NA
d_call: NA
cdr3_aa: CASTANGRGSGYEQYF
cdr3_nt: TGTGCCAGCACCGCCAACGGAAGGGGCTCTGGGTACGAGCAGTACTTC

v_call: TRBV19
j_call: TRBJ2-2
clone_size: NA
d_call: NA
cdr3_aa: CASSAGPTNTGELFF
cdr3_nt: TGTGCCAGTAGTGCGGGACCGACGAACACCGGGGAGCTGTTTTTT

v_call: TRBV6-5
j_call: TRBJ1-2
clone_size: NA
d_call: NA
cdr3_aa: CASSYRGTGYTF
cdr3_nt: TGTGCCAGCAGTTACAGGGGCACTGGCTACACCTTC

v_call: TRBV5-1
j_call: TRBJ2-1
clone_size: NA
d_call: TRBD2
cdr3_aa: CASSFAGGPGFF
cdr3_nt: TGCGCCAGCAGCTTCGCGGGGGGGCCAGGGTTCTTC

v_call: TRBV3-1/TRBV3-2
j_call: TRBJ1-1
clone_size: NA
d_call: NA
cdr3_aa: CASSQARELNTEAFF
cdr3_nt: TGTGCCAGCAGCCAAGCCCGGGAGCTGAACACTGAAGCTTTCTTT

v_call: TRBV6-4
j_call: TRBJ1-5
clone_size: NA
d_call: TRBD1
cdr3_aa: CASSRPGQGFRGNQPQHF
cdr3_nt: TGTGCCAGCAGCCGTCCGGGACAGGGATTTAGAGGCAATCAGCCCCAGCATTTT

v_call: TRBV6-6
j_call: TRBJ1-3
clone_size: NA
d_call: NA
cdr3_aa: CASSLRGTGNTIYF
cdr3_nt: TGTGCCAGCAGTCTCCGGGGAACAGGAAACACCATATATTTT

v_call: TRBV12-3/TRBV12-4
j_call: TRBJ1-5
clone_size: NA
d_call: NA
cdr3_aa: CASSLQKLHF
cdr3_nt: TGTGCCAGCAGCCTCCAAAAGCTGCATTTT

v_call: TRBV15
j_call: TRBJ1-6
clone_size: NA
d_call: NA
cdr3_aa: CATMEDGSYNSPLHF
cdr3_nt: TGTGCCACCATGGAGGACGGCTCCTATAATTCACCCCTCCACTTT

v_call: TRBV27
j_call: TRBJ1-1
clone_size: few
d_call: TRBD1
cdr3_aa: CASRVQGKNTEAFF
cdr3_nt: TGTGCCAGCAGAGTACAGGGGAAGAACACTGAAGCTTTCTTT

v_call: TRBV7-2
j_call: TRBJ2-3
clone_size: NA
d_call: TRBD2
cdr3_aa: CASSFNLAGGDTQYF
cdr3_nt: TGTGCCAGCAGCTTCAATCTAGCGGGGGGGGATACGCAGTATTTT

v_call: TRBV2
j_call: TRBJ2-7
clone_size: NA
d_call: NA
cdr3_aa: CASSPVPPSRIWF
cdr3_nt: TGTGCCAGCAGTCCGGTCCCACCCTCGCGGATCTGGTTC

v_call: TRBV5-5
j_call: TRBJ1-6
clone_size: NA
d_call: TRBD1
cdr3_aa: CASERQGGGSPLHF
cdr3_nt: TGTGCCAGCGAGAGACAGGGCGGAGGGTCACCCCTCCACTTT

v_call: TRBV27
j_call: TRBJ1-1
clone_size: NA
d_call: NA
cdr3_aa: CASSPAGSLGGAFF
cdr3_nt: TGTGCCAGCAGCCCCGCGGGGAGCCTTGGGGGAGCTTTCTTT

v_call: TRBV4-1
j_call: TRBJ2-3
clone_size: NA
d_call: TRBD1
cdr3_aa: CASSQVQGAGTDTQYF
cdr3_nt: TGCGCCAGCAGCCAAGTACAGGGGGCAGGCACAGATACGCAGTATTTT

v_call: TRBV11-2
j_call: TRBJ2-1
clone_size: once
d_call: NA
cdr3_aa: CASSLAAGRTTYNEQFF
cdr3_nt: TGTGCCAGCAGCTTAGCTGCGGGTCGCACGACCTACAATGAGCAGTTCTTC

v_call: TRBV19
j_call: TRBJ1-1
clone_size: NA
d_call: NA
cdr3_aa: CASSITAGTNTEAFF
cdr3_nt: TGTGCCAGTAGTATCACGGCAGGGACTAACACTGAAGCTTTCTTT

v_call: TRBV5-4
j_call: TRBJ1-6
clone_size: NA
d_call: NA
cdr3_aa: CASSPQTGGNSPLHF
cdr3_nt: TGTGCCAGCAGTCCTCAGACAGGTGGCAATTCACCCCTCCACTTT

v_call: TRBV9
j_call: TRBJ2-3
clone_size: NA
d_call: NA
cdr3_aa: CASSVGGADTQYF
cdr3_nt: TGTGCCAGCAGCGTAGGTGGAGCGGATACGCAGTATTTT

v_call: TRBV7-2
j_call: TRBJ2-2
clone_size: NA
d_call: NA
cdr3_aa: CASSLHDWHGELFF
cdr3_nt: TGTGCCAGCAGCCTACACGACTGGCACGGGGAGCTGTTTTTT

v_call: TRBV7-6
j_call: TRBJ2-1
clone_size: NA
d_call: TRBD1
cdr3_aa: CASSLQGAINEQFF
cdr3_nt: TGTGCCAGCAGCTTGCAGGGGGCTATCAATGAGCAGTTCTTC

v_call: TRBV3-1/TRBV3-2
j_call: TRBJ2-3
clone_size: NA
d_call: NA
cdr3_aa: CASSHLTTDTQYF
cdr3_nt: TGTGCCAGCAGCCATCTTACAACAGATACGCAGTATTTT

v_call: TRBV19
j_call: TRBJ1-5
clone_size: NA
d_call: NA
cdr3_aa: CASTPRGFSGQPQHF
cdr3_nt: TGTGCCAGTACCCCACGGGGATTTTCGGGGCAGCCCCAGCATTTT

v_call: TRBV7-6
j_call: TRBJ2-6
clone_size: NA
d_call: NA
cdr3_aa: CASSLSTVGANVLTF
cdr3_nt: TGTGCCAGCAGCTTATCGACAGTAGGGGCCAACGTCCTGACTTTC

v_call: TRBV4-2
j_call: TRBJ2-1
clone_size: NA
d_call: TRBD2
cdr3_aa: CASSQERGAGEQFF
cdr3_nt: TGTGCCAGCAGCCAAGAGCGGGGGGCCGGTGAGCAGTTCTTC

v_call: TRBV19
j_call: TRBJ2-7
clone_size: NA
d_call: TRBD1
cdr3_aa: CASSIMTGGSYEQYF
cdr3_nt: TGTGCCAGTAGTATCATGACAGGGGGATCCTACGAGCAGTACTTC

v_call: TRBV9
j_call: TRBJ1-1
clone_size: NA
d_call: NA
cdr3_aa: CASSPTGNTEAFF
cdr3_nt: TGTGCCAGCAGCCCTACAGGGAACACTGAAGCTTTCTTT

v_call: TRBV10-2
j_call: TRBJ1-2
clone_size: NA
d_call: NA
cdr3_aa: CASSESTARYGYTF
cdr3_nt: TGCGCCAGCAGTGAGTCGACAGCAAGATATGGCTACACCTTC

v_call: TRBV4-3
j_call: TRBJ1-6
clone_size: NA
d_call: NA
cdr3_aa: CASRTNRLELSPLHF
cdr3_nt: TGCGCCAGTAGAACTAACCGACTCGAACTTTCACCCCTCCACTTT

v_call: TRBV2
j_call: TRBJ1-1
clone_size: NA
d_call: NA
cdr3_aa: CASEYREGNTEAFF
cdr3_nt: TGTGCCAGCGAGTACAGGGAGGGGAACACTGAAGCTTTCTTT

v_call: TRBV9
j_call: TRBJ2-7
clone_size: NA
d_call: NA
cdr3_aa: CASSVGTSLYEQYF
cdr3_nt: TGTGCCAGCAGCGTCGGGACTTCCCTGTACGAGCAGTACTTC

v_call: TRBV4-1
j_call: TRBJ2-1
clone_size: NA
d_call: NA
cdr3_aa: CASSQAGLRGIVKNEQFF
cdr3_nt: TGCGCCAGCAGCCAAGCAGGTTTACGAGGGATCGTTAAAAATGAGCAGTTCTTC

v_call: TRBV4-1
j_call: TRBJ1-5
clone_size: NA
d_call: TRBD1
cdr3_aa: CASSQEGGQGGNQPQHF
cdr3_nt: TGCGCCAGCAGCCAAGAGGGTGGACAGGGAGGCAATCAGCCCCAGCATTTT

v_call: TRBV5-5
j_call: TRBJ1-3
clone_size: NA
d_call: NA
cdr3_aa: CASSLGRGASGNTIYF
cdr3_nt: TGTGCCAGCAGCTTGGGACGGGGGGCGTCTGGAAACACCATATATTTT

v_call: TRBV12-3/TRBV12-4
j_call: TRBJ2-7
clone_size: once
d_call: NA
cdr3_aa: CASSLGGLGEQYF
cdr3_nt: TGTGCCAGCAGTCTGGGGGGATTGGGGGAGCAGTACTTC

v_call: TRBV30
j_call: TRBJ2-3
clone_size: NA
d_call: TRBD1
cdr3_aa: CAWSGDSTSTDTQYF
cdr3_nt: TGTGCCTGGAGTGGGGACAGTACTAGCACAGATACGCAGTATTTT